The T cell receptor (beta chain) under discussion was sequenced for a study of OX40 agonist ivuxolimab in advanced cancers. Study findings and constraints: Nonresponders included some who also had low normalized T-cell clonal expansion. Antigen specificity remained undetermined for the expanded peripheral T cells.

For this clone: Its antigen remains unidentified.

V dropped 5 bases and J dropped 1 base, with 12 bases sitting between them. Germline CDR1 reads SGHAT; CDR2 reads FQNNGV. This CDR3 has 15 residues. TCRdb's copy holds only in-frame clones and misses some; the assay was immunoSEQ multiplex PCR. The sample has approximately 64,000 clones, 86% seen once. This sequence was found in an adult with an advanced solid tumor such as melanoma, head and neck, liver or kidney cancer. The sample was CD4+ or CD8+ T cells sorted from blood, taken in a trial of the OX40 agonist ivuxolimab. This rearrangement joins TRBV11-2 to TRBJ2-1; no clear D. Here the CDR3 DNA reads TGTGCCAGCAGCCGTCCTCTTCGATCCTACAATGAGCAGTTCTTC. This sequence encodes CASSRPLRSYNEQFF.